A single sample gave rise to the 25 T cell receptor beta chains below, sequenced in a study of Tregs in tolerant kidney transplant recipients. Their antigens remain unidentified. TCRdb's copy holds only in-frame clones and misses some; the assay was immunoSEQ multiplex PCR. The table lists several thousand clones, roughly half of them singletons. Specimen: CD4+ T cells from blood cultured with allogeneic cells. The receptor set was obtained from a human donor in good health.

This clone was counted many times. This chain links TRBV5-1 with TRBJ1-4; 8 positions agree with TRBD1. This CDR3 comprises 14 residues. Germline values: CDR1 SGHRS, CDR2 YFSETQ. Germline trimming cut 2 bases from V and 5 bases from J; bases unmatched to any gene: 2. The CDR3, as DNA: TGCGCCAGCAGCTTACAGGGGGGGAATGAAAAACTGTTTTTT. Translating gives CASSLQGGNEKLFF.

This chain links TRBV11-3 with TRBJ1-2; 10 positions agree with TRBD1. From germline, CDR1 is SGHNT and CDR2 YENEEA. The CDR3 is made up of 14 amino acids. V lost 3 bases to trimming and J lost 8 bases; unmatched junction nucleotides: 6. CDR3 nucleotide sequence: TGTGCCAGCAGCTTTATCGGGACAGGGGACGGCTACACCTTC. It codes for CASSFIGTGDGYTF.

The chain joins TRBV9 to TRBJ1-6; 7 nucleotides agree with TRBD1. Germline-derived CDR1 and CDR2 are SGDLS and YYNGEE. Trimming at V came to 1 base and at J to 10 bases, leaving 2 bases not matched to a gene. The CDR3 length is 13 residues. The CDR3 region has the DNA TGTGCCAGCAGCGTATGGGACAGCTCACCCCTCCACTTT. Its protein is CASSVWDSSPLHF.

The chain links TRBV4-3 to TRBJ2-5, with D uncertain. The CDR3 runs 13 residues. The germline V gene encodes CDR1 LGHNA and CDR2 YSLEER. Between the trimmed V and J ends, which lost 0 bases and 3 bases, there was a span of 5 bases. The CDR3 spells CASSQDREETQYF. DNA of the CDR3: TGCGCCAGCAGCCAAGATCGAGAAGAGACCCAGTACTTC.

This rearrangement joins TRBV7-6 to TRBJ2-1, with 9 bases that match TRBD2. Germline lookup yields CDR1 SGHVS and CDR2 FNYEAQ. V shed 2 bases and J 8 bases; nucleotides not matched to a gene: 13. This CDR3 contains 17 residues. The CDR3 sequence is CASSLWPSGRRVHEQFF. DNA of the CDR3: TGTGCCAGCAGCTTATGGCCCAGCGGGAGGCGTGTTCATGAGCAGTTCTTC.

This clone was picked up a small number of times. The rearrangement uses TRBV27 and TRBJ1-6, with D unresolved. V gave up 2 bases and J gave up 11 bases, with 16 bases separating them. This CDR3 comprises 15 residues. Germline CDR1 is MNHEY and CDR2 is SMNVEV (reference sequence). CDR3 loop: CASSLNLASRTPLHF. For the CDR3, the DNA is TGTGCCAGCAGTTTAAATTTGGCCTCTCGAACACCCCTCCACTTT.

This clone is judged medium-sized. The genes are TRBV7-2 and TRBJ2-5; D might be TRBD2 (5 bases). Germline V gene sequence: CDR1 SGHTA, CDR2 FQGNSA. V was shortened by 4 bases and J by 7 bases, with 10 bases between the two germline ends. This CDR3 has 12 amino acids. The CDR3 DNA follows: TGTGCCAGCAGCTCGGGGTGGGCGACCCAGTACTTC. Translating gives CASSSGWATQYF.

This chain connects TRBV5-5 to TRBJ1-2, with a weak D call TRBD1 (6 bases). Germline lookup yields CDR1 SGHKS and CDR2 YYEKEE (reference sequence). The ends were cut back, 4 bases at V and 4 bases at J, with 11 bases in the middle. The CDR3 spans 13 residues. CDR3 loop: CASSEPTGYGYTF. The CDR3 DNA is TGTGCCAGCAGCGAGCCGACAGGCTATGGCTACACCTTC.

This clone occurred a few times. The chain uses TRBV4-1 and TRBJ2-3; 11 bases line up with TRBD2. J was trimmed by 6 bases and V by 0 bases; bases with no gene match: 11. The CDR3 contains 18 residues. Germline-derived CDR1 and CDR2 are MGHRA and YSYEKL. In DNA form, the CDR3 reads TGCGCCAGCAGCCAAGAGCCCCGACTAGCGGGAAGGGTGGATACGCAGTATTTT. It encodes CASSQEPRLAGRVDTQYF.

The gene calls are TRBV4-1 and TRBJ1-6; D uncertain. Trimming left V 0 bases short and J 9 bases short, with 12 bases between. Germline-derived CDR1 and CDR2 are MGHRA and YSYEKL. The CDR3 runs 15 residues. DNA for the CDR3: TGCGCCAGCAGCCAAGAACCGGGCCAAGGTTCACCCCTCCACTTT. Encoded protein: CASSQEPGQGSPLHF.

The rearrangement links TRBV5-8 to TRBJ2-3, with 8 nucleotides matching TRBD1. The CDR3 totals 13 residues. V gave up 4 bases and J gave up 4 bases; unmatched junction bases: 2. CDR1 is SGHTS, CDR2 YDEGEE, per germline. CDR3 nucleotides: TGTGCCAGCAGCAGGACAGGGTCAGATACGCAGTATTTT. Its protein product is CASSRTGSDTQYF.

The rearrangement links TRBV2 to TRBJ1-2; D not resolved. The CDR3 sequence is 14 residues long. Trimming took 7 bases from V and 1 from J, leaving 13 bases between them. The germline V gene encodes CDR1 SNHLY and CDR2 FYNNEI. CDR3 sequence reads: CASTKSENNYGYTF. The CDR3 DNA follows: TGTGCCAGCACCAAGAGCGAGAATAACTATGGCTACACCTTC. The full variable domain, with the rest looked up from reference TRBV2 and TRBJ1-2, is EPEVTQTPSHQVTQMGQEVILRCVPISNHLYFYWYRQILGQKVEFLVSFYNNEISEKSEIFDDQFSVERPDGSNFTLKIRSTKLEDSAMYFCASTKSENNYGYTFGSGTRLTVV.

This clone was seen more than once but under ten times. This rearrangement joins TRBV6-1 to TRBJ1-2; TRBD1 might be the D (5 bases). The CDR3 is made up of 17 amino acids. V lost 6 bases and J lost 3, with 23 bases in between. The germline V gene has CDR1 MNHNS and CDR2 SASEGT. CDR3 sequence (DNA): TGTGCCAGCAGGGAATTCAGCACCGGGGCAAAACACTATGGCTACACCTTC. It codes for CASREFSTGAKHYGYTF.

The chain links TRBV5-4 to TRBJ2-2, with D possibly matching TRBD2 (6 bases). This CDR3 is 14 amino acids long. Trimming stripped 6 bases from V and 2 bases from J, with 11 bases between. Germline CDR1 SGHNT, CDR2 YYREEE (reference sequence). Written as DNA, the CDR3 is TGTGCCAGCAAGGCTAGCGTAAACACCGGGGAGCTGTTTTTT. Translation gives CASKASVNTGELFF.

In this sample, this clone is medium-sized. The chain couples TRBV6-5 to TRBJ2-7; TRBD1 matches 9 bases. The J segment lost 7 bases and the V segment lost 6 bases, leaving 4 bases of the junction unmatched. The CDR3 has 12 amino acids. Germline V gives CDR1 MNHEY, CDR2 SVGAGI. The CDR3 sequence is CASSRTGEEQYF. The CDR3 DNA reads as TGTGCCAGCAGCCGGACAGGGGAGGAGCAGTACTTC.

The chain has TRBV4-3 and TRBJ1-3, with 7 bases aligning to TRBD1. From germline, CDR1 is LGHNA and CDR2 YSLEER. The CDR3 has 15 amino acids. Trimming took 1 base from V and 4 from J; bases not matched to a gene: 4. The CDR3 nucleotides read TGCGCCAGCAGCCAAGCACCGGGACAGGGAAACACCATATATTTT. Its translation is CASSQAPGQGNTIYF.

The V gene is TRBV11-3, the J gene TRBJ1-5; D perhaps matches TRBD1 (6 bases). The CDR3 has 17 residues. Trimming pared 2 bases from V and 1 base from J, leaving 15 bases between. Germline V lookup: CDR1 SGHNT, CDR2 YENEEA. The CDR3 nucleotides are TGTGCCAGCAGCTTACGTCCCGGGACAAGGAGCAATCAGCCCCAGCATTTT. It codes for CASSLRPGTRSNQPQHF.

In this sample, this clone turned up a few times. The V gene is TRBV6-6, the J gene TRBJ1-1, with TRBD1 matching 10 bases. V lost 5 bases, J lost 3 bases, and 3 bases stayed unmatched. CDR1 and CDR2 (germline): MNHNY, SVGAGI (reference sequence). This CDR3 has 14 residues. The CDR3 sequence: CASSRQGADTEAFF. CDR3 in DNA: TGTGCCAGCAGTCGACAGGGGGCCGACACTGAAGCTTTCTTT.

V gene TRBV6-9 combines with J gene TRBJ2-5; D gene unclear. Germline assignment: CDR1 MNHGY and CDR2 SVAAGI. The CDR3 is 12 amino acids. The V end lost 5 bases, the J end lost 4 bases, and 8 bases lay between the germline ends. DNA of the CDR3: TGTGCCAGCAGTCGGACCTCAGAGACCCAGTACTTC. Its protein product is CASSRTSETQYF.

The CDR3 is CASSLGEDRGVGGYTF. The CDR3 nucleotides read TGTGCCAGCAGTTTAGGAGAGGACAGGGGGGTAGGCGGCTACACCTTC. The rearrangement links TRBV28 to TRBJ1-2; TRBD1 matches at 10 bases. Losses at the gene ends were 2 bases for V and 8 bases for J; bases not matched to a gene: 11. The CDR3 runs 16 residues. Germline CDR1 reads MDHEN; CDR2 reads SYDVKM.

V gene TRBV10-1 combines with J gene TRBJ1-5; D ambiguous. V was shortened by 0 bases and J by 7 bases, with 10 bases between the two germline ends. Germline CDR1 and CDR2: WNHNN and SYGVQD (reference sequence). The CDR3 has 14 residues. For the CDR3, the DNA is TGCGCCAGCAGTGAGTCGAGGGCCCCCCAGCCCCAGCATTTT. This encodes CASSESRAPQPQHF.

The chain uses TRBV11-2 and TRBJ2-2; 7 bases agree with TRBD1. The V segment lost 3 bases and the J segment 5 bases; nucleotides outside the gene matches: 9. The CDR3 consists of 16 residues. Germline CDR1 is SGHAT and CDR2 is FQNNGV. The CDR3 protein is CASSFKTHRGTGELFF. For the CDR3, the DNA is TGTGCCAGCAGCTTCAAGACCCACAGGGGAACCGGGGAGCTGTTTTTT.

The CDR3 is CASSPGPLSSGNTIYF. The CDR3 nucleotides are TGTGCCAGCAGCCCGGGCCCCCTTAGCTCTGGAAACACCATATATTTT. The chain employs TRBV7-3 and TRBJ1-3, with unresolved D. The length of the CDR3 is 16 residues. The V gene lost 5 bases and the J gene lost 0 bases, with 14 bases spanning the gap. From germline, CDR1 is SGHTA and CDR2 FQGTGA.

This clone was observed many times. The chain recombines TRBV10-2 with TRBJ1-2; D unresolved. CDR3 length: 13 residues. V lost 2 bases and J lost 8, with 12 bases in between. Germline-derived CDR1 and CDR2 are WSHSY and SAAADI. The chain's CDR3 is CASSETWRSGYTF. The CDR3 nucleotides are TGCGCCAGCAGTGAGACATGGCGGAGCGGCTACACCTTC.

The V and J genes are TRBV6-1 and TRBJ2-5; D unclear. In germline, CDR1 is MNHNS, CDR2 SASEGT. V lost 10 bases and J lost 7, with 7 bases in between. The CDR3 has 9 amino acids. The CDR3 protein is CATHGTQYF. In DNA, the CDR3 is TGTGCCACCCACGGGACCCAGTACTTC.